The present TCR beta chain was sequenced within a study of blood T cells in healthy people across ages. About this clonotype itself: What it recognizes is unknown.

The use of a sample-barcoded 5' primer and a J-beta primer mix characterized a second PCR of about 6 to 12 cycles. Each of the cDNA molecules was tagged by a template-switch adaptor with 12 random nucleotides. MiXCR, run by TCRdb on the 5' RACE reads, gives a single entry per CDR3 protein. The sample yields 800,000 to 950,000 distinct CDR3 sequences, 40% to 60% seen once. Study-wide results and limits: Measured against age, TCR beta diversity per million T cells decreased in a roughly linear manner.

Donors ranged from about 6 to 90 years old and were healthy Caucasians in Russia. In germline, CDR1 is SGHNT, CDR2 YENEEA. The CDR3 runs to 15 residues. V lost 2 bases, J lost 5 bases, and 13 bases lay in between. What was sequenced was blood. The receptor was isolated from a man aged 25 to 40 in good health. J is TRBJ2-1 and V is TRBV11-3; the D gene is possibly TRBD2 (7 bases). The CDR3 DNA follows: TGTGCCAGCAGCTTATATGCGGGGGCTAACAATGAGCAGTTCTTC. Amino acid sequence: CASSLYAGANNEQFF.